This T cell receptor (delta chain) was observed in a study of Vδ1+ human thymocytes. The sorted cells were CD3+ Vdelta1+ Vdelta2- thymocytes from alphabeta-depleted thymus. The study, taken as a whole, reports: In the thymus, TRG and TRD repertoires looked highly polyclonal with Gaussian CDR3 lengths. Around 20% of thymic delta-chain sequences were Vdelta2, with few Vdelta3, unlike blood Vdelta1+ controls.

The CDR3 runs 15 residues. Germline V gene sequence: CDR1 TSWWSYY, CDR2 QGS. V was clipped by 2 bases and J by 1 base, with 11 bases between them. The template was reverse-transcribed extracted RNA. Multiplex PCR used pooled V-gene forward primers and a constant-region reverse primer to amplify CDR3s. TCRdb re-called the multiplex PCR reads via CATT. In the table there are under 80,000 delta-chain clones, more than 30% of which are singletons. This clone has just a few counts. Its antigen is not known. The source material was Vdelta1+ gamma-delta thymocytes from the thymus. Subset defined: FACS-sorted CD3+ TCRalphabeta- TCRVdelta1+ TCRVdelta2- thymocytes. The chain links TRDV1 to TRDJ1; D is uncertain. The TCR sequence derives from a boy younger than two who had congenital heart surgery. CDR3 nucleotide sequence: TGTGCTCTTGGGGAAGTTAGAAGTCCCACCGATAAACTCATCTTT. Translating gives CALGEVRSPTDKLIF.